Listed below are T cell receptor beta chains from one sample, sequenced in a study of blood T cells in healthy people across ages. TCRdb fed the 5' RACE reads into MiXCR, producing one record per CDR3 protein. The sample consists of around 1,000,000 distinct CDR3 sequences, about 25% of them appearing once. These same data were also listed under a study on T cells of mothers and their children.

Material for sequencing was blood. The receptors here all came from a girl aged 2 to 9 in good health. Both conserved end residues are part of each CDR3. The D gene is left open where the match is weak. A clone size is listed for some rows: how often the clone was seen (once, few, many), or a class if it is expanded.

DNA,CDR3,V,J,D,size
TGTGCCAGCAGCTTATTTGAGGACCAAGTATCACCCCTCCACTTT,CASSLFEDQVSPLHF,TRBV7-2,TRBJ1-6,.,.
TGTGCCAGCAGTTTTGGCGGGGGGGCCTCCAATGAGCAGTTCTTC,CASSFGGGASNEQFF,TRBV12-3/TRBV12-4,TRBJ2-1,TRBD2,.
TGTGCCAGCAGCGGTGACATGGGCAGGAACACTGAAGCTTTCTTT,CASSGDMGRNTEAFF,TRBV9,TRBJ1-1,.,.
TGTGCCTGCAGTTTATTCCCGGGACTAGCGGGCCCGAACACCGGGGAGCTGTTTTTT,CACSLFPGLAGPNTGELFF,TRBV27,TRBJ2-2,TRBD2,.
TGTGCCAGCAGCCCGGACCCGAATCAAGAGACCCAGTACTTC,CASSPDPNQETQYF,TRBV7-8,TRBJ2-5,.,.
TGCAGCGTTGAAGATGAGGGGGGGAAGACCCAGTACTTC,CSVEDEGGKTQYF,TRBV29-1,TRBJ2-5,.,few
TGCAGTGCTAGAGATTCCCAGCGAGGGGAAATAGAGACCCAGTACTTC,CSARDSQRGEIETQYF,TRBV20-1,TRBJ2-5,.,few
TGCAGTGCTAGAGATACAGCGGGGGTCTACGAGCAGTACTTC,CSARDTAGVYEQYF,TRBV20-1,TRBJ2-7,TRBD2,few
TGTGCCACTTCAAGAGGCGGCACCGGGGAGCTGTTTTTT,CATSRGGTGELFF,TRBV19,TRBJ2-2,.,few
TGCAGTGCACTTGGGACAGTCTCTGGAAACACCATATATTTT,CSALGTVSGNTIYF,TRBV20-1,TRBJ1-3,TRBD1,.
TGTGCCAGCAGTGAAGCGATGAACCCGGACACCTTTAATGAAAAACTGTTTTTT,CASSEAMNPDTFNEKLFF,TRBV6-1,TRBJ1-4,.,few
TGTGCCAGCAGGATTTGGGTAGTGTTCTTC,CASRIWVVFF,TRBV2,TRBJ2-1,.,.
TGCGCCAGCAGCCATCTGACAGCCTCACTGAACACCGGGGAGCTGTTTTTT,CASSHLTASLNTGELFF,TRBV4-1,TRBJ2-2,.,.
TGCAGTGCCATTCCGGGACAGGGGCACACTGAAGCTTTCTTT,CSAIPGQGHTEAFF,TRBV20-1,TRBJ1-1,TRBD1,few
TGCGCCAGCAGGTTCGGGGAATCCTACGAGCAGTACTTC,CASRFGESYEQYF,TRBV5-1,TRBJ2-7,.,once
TGTGCCAGCAGCAAGTTAGAATCCGCCGACACTGAAGCTTTCTTT,CASSKLESADTEAFF,TRBV5-6,TRBJ1-1,.,.
TGTGCCAGCAGCCAAGATCCCATTTGGGATGGGTCTGGAAACACCATATATTTT,CASSQDPIWDGSGNTIYF,TRBV3-1,TRBJ1-3,.,few
TGCGCCAGCAGCTACTCAGTGGGTTTCTACACCTTC,CASSYSVGFYTF,TRBV5-1,TRBJ1-2,.,.
TGTGCCACCAGCAGAGATTTTGCGCGGACTGAAGCTTTCTTT,CATSRDFARTEAFF,TRBV15,TRBJ1-1,.,.
TGTGCCAGCAGCTGGAAGGACAGCCCCTACGAGCAGTACTTC,CASSWKDSPYEQYF,TRBV5-6,TRBJ2-7,.,.
TGTGCCAGCAGCCCTATGGGGGCGGGGACGGGTGGCTACACCTTC,CASSPMGAGTGGYTF,TRBV7-2,TRBJ1-2,.,few
TGTGCCAGCAGCTCCGTGGACGGGGGACCGATGAGCACAGATACGCAGTATTTT,CASSSVDGGPMSTDTQYF,TRBV7-2,TRBJ2-3,.,.
TGCGCCAGCAGCTCCGGGACGCTCCTACTTTTCCAAGAGACCCAGTACTTC,CASSSGTLLLFQETQYF,TRBV5-1,TRBJ2-5,.,few
TGTGCCAGCAGCGCCGATGTTAAAGGACAAGAGACCCAGTACTTC,CASSADVKGQETQYF,TRBV7-3,TRBJ2-5,.,few
TGCGCCAGCAGCTCGGGGACAGGGGACTGGAACACTGAAGCTTTCTTT,CASSSGTGDWNTEAFF,TRBV5-1,TRBJ1-1,TRBD1,.
TGTGCCAGCAGTTTCAAGGGTGGGGGACTAGTACGATTACAAGATACGCAGTATTTT,CASSFKGGGLVRLQDTQYF,TRBV27,TRBJ2-3,TRBD2,.
TGCAGTGCTAGAGGACTAGAGAACACTGAAGCTTTCTTT,CSARGLENTEAFF,TRBV20-1,TRBJ1-1,.,.
TGTGCCAGCAGTCCTCGCTGGAGCGGGGGAGAGACCCAGTACTTC,CASSPRWSGGETQYF,TRBV27,TRBJ2-5,TRBD2,few
TGCGCCAGCAGTAGACAGGGGGAAGGTTATGGCTACACCTTC,CASSRQGEGYGYTF,TRBV5-1,TRBJ1-2,TRBD1,many
TGTGCCAGCAGTCTCGCCGGGACAGGGGAAGAGACCCAGTACTTC,CASSLAGTGEETQYF,TRBV12-3/TRBV12-4,TRBJ2-5,TRBD1,few
TGTGCCAGCAGCTTAGTCCTAGCGGGAGTGGATACGCAGTATTTT,CASSLVLAGVDTQYF,TRBV7-9,TRBJ2-3,TRBD2,.
TGTGCCAGCAGCCGGAGACTACCCTCTTTCTCTGGGGCCAACGTCCTGACTTTC,CASSRRLPSFSGANVLTF,TRBV11-1,TRBJ2-6,.,many
TGCAGTGCTAGGGGAGCGGGGATTTTCTCCTACGAGCAGTACTTC,CSARGAGIFSYEQYF,TRBV20-1,TRBJ2-7,TRBD2,few
TGTGCCAGCTCACCCAGGTCTGACCACAGGTTTTCGAGGTACAATGAGCAGTTCTTC,CASSPRSDHRFSRYNEQFF,TRBV18,TRBJ2-1,.,few
TGTGCCAGCAGCGCCCGGGACAGTCCTTCCGGCTACACCTTC,CASSARDSPSGYTF,TRBV4-2,TRBJ1-2,TRBD1,few
TGTGCCAGCAGCTTGCAAGTCTCTGGGGCCAACGTCCTGACTTTC,CASSLQVSGANVLTF,TRBV5-6,TRBJ2-6,.,few
TGTGCCAGCAGCGCAACGGGACCGAGCAATCAGCCCCAGCATTTT,CASSATGPSNQPQHF,TRBV7-9,TRBJ1-5,.,.
TGCGCCAGCAGCCAAGCAGCAGCGGGAGTGGAGAATGAGCAGTTCTTC,CASSQAAAGVENEQFF,TRBV4-1,TRBJ2-1,TRBD2,.
TGTGCCAGCAGATTCTCCGGCTCTAATGAAAAACTGTTTTTT,CASRFSGSNEKLFF,TRBV12-3/TRBV12-4,TRBJ1-4,.,.
TGTGCCAGCAGCGTAATAGGGACAGGGGTCCAGCCCCAGCATTTT,CASSVIGTGVQPQHF,TRBV7-2,TRBJ1-5,TRBD1,few
TGCAGTGCTAGCCACTCCGAACAGTTACCCTACGAGCAGTACTTC,CSASHSEQLPYEQYF,TRBV20-1,TRBJ2-7,.,.
TGCAGTGCTAGAAGAGTAACTCAGCGCACAGATACGCAGTATTTT,CSARRVTQRTDTQYF,TRBV20-1,TRBJ2-3,.,few
TGCAGCGTTGAAGAGGGTGGCAGGGGGGACTACGAGCAGTACTTC,CSVEEGGRGDYEQYF,TRBV29-1,TRBJ2-7,.,.
TGTGCCAGCAGTCTCTTTTTTGGACAGAACCAAGAGACCCAGTACTTC,CASSLFFGQNQETQYF,TRBV28,TRBJ2-5,.,few
TGTGCCACTCTTCCTAGCGGGTCCCAAGAGACCCAGTACTTC,CATLPSGSQETQYF,TRBV10-3,TRBJ2-5,TRBD2,few
TGTGCCATCAGTGGTATTAGCGGCCAAGAGACCCAGTACTTC,CAISGISGQETQYF,TRBV10-3,TRBJ2-5,.,.
TGCAGCGTTCGGCAGTTAGCTAACTATGGCTACACCTTC,CSVRQLANYGYTF,TRBV29-1,TRBJ1-2,.,.
TGTGCCAGCAGCTACCAACGGTCTGGGGCCAACGTCCTGACTTTC,CASSYQRSGANVLTF,TRBV11-1,TRBJ2-6,.,.
TGTGCCAGTAAGGCGGGGGAGAACACTGAAGCTTTCTTT,CASKAGENTEAFF,TRBV3-1,TRBJ1-1,.,.
TGTGCCAGCAGTTTGGGCTATAAAGAGACCCAGTACTTC,CASSLGYKETQYF,TRBV12-3/TRBV12-4,TRBJ2-5,.,few
TGCAGCGTTGAAGATCTCCGGAGAGGTAAAAACATTCAGTACTTC,CSVEDLRRGKNIQYF,TRBV29-1,TRBJ2-4,.,few
TGCAGCGTCGGAGGAGTGGGCTCTACTAACTATGGCTACACCTTC,CSVGGVGSTNYGYTF,TRBV29-1,TRBJ1-2,.,.
TGTGCCAGCAGTGTTTTTAGGGACACCTATGAAAAACTGTTTTTT,CASSVFRDTYEKLFF,TRBV6-1,TRBJ1-4,.,.
TGCAGTGCTAGACAGGGCGGGGTGGGATACGAGCAGTACTTC,CSARQGGVGYEQYF,TRBV20-1,TRBJ2-7,.,.